Following are 31 T cell receptor beta chains from one sample sequenced in a study of cytomegalovirus exposure and HLA in healthy donors. PCR amplification relied on 60 Vbeta primers (plus 13 Jbeta primers). TCRdb keeps only in-frame clones here, not all; method: immunoSEQ multiplex PCR. The sample consists of under 80,000 clones, 75% of them appearing once. Sequences were obtained from PBMCs. Every receptor here comes from a woman in her thirties or forties in good health and CMV-seronegative.

The chain recombines TRBV5-1 with TRBJ2-3, with 10 bases identical to TRBD2. V shed 3 bases and J 4 bases; nucleotides not matched to a gene: 8. The CDR3 has 16 amino acids. Germline V CDR1 and CDR2: SGHRS, YFSETQ. CDR3 region: CASSSRAGGRSDTQYF. CDR3 in DNA: TGCGCCAGCAGCTCCCGAGCGGGGGGGCGATCAGATACGCAGTATTTT.

This clone was detected many times. The chain links TRBV15 to TRBJ1-1; D remains ambiguous. Germline V gives CDR1 LNHNV, CDR2 YYDKDF (reference sequence). CDR3 length: 16 amino acids. Trimming took 4 bases from V and 3 from J, leaving 18 bases between them. The DNA of the CDR3 is TGTGCCACCAGCAACCTTCAATGGGGAGGGTACACTGAAGCTTTCTTT. This sequence encodes CATSNLQWGGYTEAFF.

The V and J genes are TRBV6-4 and TRBJ2-3; TRBD2 agrees at 9 bases. The CDR3 consists of 15 residues. Losses at the gene ends were 5 bases for V and 9 bases for J; bases not matched to a gene: 12. Germline CDR1 and CDR2: MRHNA and SNTAGT. In DNA, the CDR3 is TGTGCCAGCAGTCCTGGGATCGAGCGGGGGGCAACGCAGTATTTT. Protein sequence: CASSPGIERGATQYF.

The chain uses TRBV27 and TRBJ2-7; the D gene is possibly TRBD2 (5 bases). Germline V lookup: CDR1 MNHEY, CDR2 SMNVEV (reference sequence). The CDR3 loop spans 13 amino acids. Between the trimmed V and J ends, which lost 3 bases and 5 bases, there was a span of 11 bases. The CDR3 DNA sequence: TGTGCCAGCAGTTTCGGGCCCGGGGACGAGCAGTACTTC. This sequence encodes CASSFGPGDEQYF.

The V and J genes are TRBV7-9 and TRBJ2-7, with a possible D match to TRBD1 (6 bases). The V gene lost 2 bases and the J gene lost 4 bases, with 15 bases spanning the gap. Germline lookup yields CDR1 SEHNR and CDR2 FQNEAQ (reference sequence). The CDR3 has 15 amino acids. The CDR3 loop is CASSLSMGQAYEQYF. The DNA for the CDR3 is TGTGCCAGCAGCTTAAGTATGGGACAAGCATACGAGCAGTACTTC. Complete variable domain (other parts from reference TRBV7-9 and TRBJ2-7): DTGVSQNPRHKITKRGQNVTFRCDPISEHNRLYWYRQTLGQGPEFLTYFQNEAQLEKSRLLSDRFSAERPKGSFSTLEIQRTEQGDSAMYLCASSLSMGQAYEQYFGPGTRLTVT.

J is TRBJ2-5 and V is TRBV30, with 8 bases that match TRBD1. The germline V gene has CDR1 GTSNPN and CDR2 SVGIG (reference sequence). This CDR3 has 15 residues. V lost 4 bases to trimming and J lost 1 base; unmatched junction nucleotides: 8. CDR3 in amino acids: CAWTSTGGSQETQYF. The CDR3 bases are TGTGCCTGGACCTCAACAGGGGGGAGCCAAGAGACCCAGTACTTC.

This clone has only a few counts. The chain couples TRBV27 to TRBJ1-1; D may be TRBD1 (6 bases). Germline CDR1 and CDR2: MNHEY and SMNVEV (reference sequence). The CDR3 runs to 13 residues. V was clipped by 2 bases and J by 5 bases, with 9 bases between them. The CDR3 coding sequence is TGTGCCAGCAGTTTAAACAGGGTTACTGAAGCTTTCTTT. It specifies CASSLNRVTEAFF.

CDR3 region: CASSLDIATNEKLFF. CDR3 DNA sequence: TGTGCCAGCAGCTTGGACATCGCAACTAATGAAAAACTGTTTTTT. The V call is TRBV5-8, the J call TRBJ1-4; no definite D call. The CDR3 has 15 amino acids. V gave up 0 bases and J gave up 0 bases, with 6 bases separating them. From germline, CDR1 is SGHTS and CDR2 YDEGEE.

The CDR3 is CASSRLSTDTQYF. CDR3 DNA sequence: TGTGCCAGCAGTCGACTTAGCACAGATACGCAGTATTTT. This sequence joins TRBV7-2 and TRBJ2-3; no firm D call. The germline CDR1 and CDR2 sequences are SGHTA and FQGNSA. V dropped 6 bases and J dropped 0 bases, with 7 bases sitting between them. The CDR3 is 13 residues long.

In this sample, this clone turned up a few times. The chain combines TRBV7-2 with TRBJ2-7, with a weak D call TRBD2 (6 bases). Per germline, CDR1 SGHTA and CDR2 FQGNSA. Trimming removed 1 base from V and 5 bases from J, with 12 bases in between. This CDR3 has 14 residues. CDR3 DNA: TGTGCCAGCAGCTTAGGCGGGAATATCAACGAGCAGTACTTC. It specifies CASSLGGNINEQYF.

Regarding this clone: Mismatch with germline at one junction end may stem from a read error. The DNA for the CDR3 is TGTGCCGGCAGGGGGGCAGGTTGGACAGATACGCAGTATTTT. It translates to CAGRGAGWTDTQYF. J is TRBJ2-3 and V is TRBV7-9, with D possibly matching TRBD1 (7 bases). Germline V gene lookup returns CDR1 SEHNR and CDR2 FQNEAQ (reference sequence). The CDR3 has 14 amino acids. The whole variable domain, filled in from reference TRBV7-9 and TRBJ2-3, reads DTGVSQNPRHKITKRGQNVTFRCDPISEHNRLYWYRQTLGQGPEFLTYFQNEAQLEKSRLLSDRFSAERPKGSFSTLEIQRTEQGDSAMYLCAGRGAGWTDTQYFGPGTRLTVL.

The chain joins TRBV7-2 to TRBJ2-1; 7 bases fit TRBD1. Germline values: CDR1 SGHTA, CDR2 FQGNSA. This CDR3 region has 15 residues. J lost 0 bases, V lost 9 bases, and 8 bases had no gene match. CDR3 nucleotide sequence: TGTGCCAGGGGCCCCTGGACAGGCTCCTACAATGAGCAGTTCTTC. It encodes CARGPWTGSYNEQFF.

This sequence joins TRBV10-3 and TRBJ1-6, with D perhaps TRBD1 (5 bases). Germline V gene sequence: CDR1 ENHRY, CDR2 SYGVKD. This CDR3 has 13 residues. Trimming took off 3 bases at V and 8 bases at J, with 8 bases between the two ends. This chain's CDR3 is CAISDPGHSPLHF. The DNA for the CDR3 is TGTGCCATCAGTGATCCAGGGCATTCACCCCTCCACTTT.

The chain couples TRBV10-1 to TRBJ2-1; TRBD2 might be the D (5 bases). The CDR3 is 13 residues long. Germline CDR1 and CDR2: WNHNN and SYGVQD (reference sequence). V was clipped by 0 bases and J by 11 bases, with 11 bases between them. The CDR3 nucleotides are TGCGCCAGCAGTGAGTCCGGGGTATCTAAGCAGTTCTTC. Translating gives CASSESGVSKQFF.

Comment on this clone: At one boundary the junction diverges from the germline segment, which might be a read error. This sequence joins TRBV7-7 and TRBJ2-5; 7 bases match TRBD2. Germline CDR1 reads SSHAT; CDR2 reads FNYEAQ (reference sequence). The CDR3 has 15 residues. As DNA, the CDR3 is TGTGCTAGCAGCTTAGGCGGGGGATCCCAAGAGACCCAGTACTTC. As protein: CASSLGGGSQETQYF.

This clone was observed a few times. V gene TRBV14 combines with J gene TRBJ2-3; weak D call: TRBD2 (5 bases). V was trimmed by 0 bases and J by 6 bases, leaving 10 bases between them. This CDR3 has 14 amino acids. Germline CDR1 SGHDN, CDR2 FVKESK. The DNA for the CDR3 is TGTGCCAGCAGCCAAGATATGGGCGGGGATACGCAGTATTTT. The encoded protein is CASSQDMGGDTQYF.

The table lists this clone with a few counts. V usage is TRBV29-1 and J usage is TRBJ2-7; unclear D gene. The V and J ends lost 1 base and 4 bases respectively, with 8 bases between them. CDR3 size: 12 residues. Germline V gene lookup returns CDR1 SQVTM and CDR2 ANQGSEA. The DNA of the CDR3 is TGCAGCGTTGAAGTGCCCAGTTACGAGCAGTACTTC. Amino acids: CSVEVPSYEQYF.

The chain uses TRBV10-3 and TRBJ2-7; possibly TRBD2 for D (6 bases). V was shortened by 0 bases and J by 4 bases, with 10 bases between the two germline ends. Germline V gene data show CDR1 as ENHRY and CDR2 as SYGVKD. The CDR3 is 14 residues long. This CDR3 reads CAISESTGAYEQYF. The DNA for the CDR3 is TGTGCCATCAGTGAGTCGACGGGAGCGTACGAGCAGTACTTC.

This clone was counted between two and nine times. The gene calls are TRBV21-1 and TRBJ1-1. TRBV21-1 is labeled a pseudogene. This CDR3 comprises 14 residues. Written as DNA, the CDR3 is TGTGCCAGTCCGCTTCTACGAATGAACACTGAAGCTTTCTTT. This encodes CASPLLRMNTEAFF.

The V gene is TRBV7-2, the J gene TRBJ1-6; the D gene is possibly TRBD1 (5 bases). This CDR3 has 14 amino acids. Germline V gene sequence: CDR1 SGHTA, CDR2 FQGNSA. V dropped 1 base and J dropped 14 bases, with 15 bases sitting between them. CDR3 region: CASSLGQGKRSLHF. In nucleotides, the CDR3 is TGTGCCAGCAGCTTAGGGCAGGGTAAAAGGTCCCTCCACTTT.

The rearrangement joins TRBV9 to TRBJ2-5; TRBD1 matches 7 bases. After removal of 3 bases from V and 2 bases from J, the junction contained 10 bases not matched to a gene. This CDR3 is built from 16 residues. Germline loops: CDR1 SGDLS, CDR2 YYNGEE. The CDR3 coding sequence is TGTGCCAGCAGCGCAACCGGGACAGCCTATCAAGAGACCCAGTACTTC. This translates into CASSATGTAYQETQYF.

The chain couples TRBV7-3 to TRBJ2-1, with D possibly TRBD1 on 6 matching bases. V was cut by 3 bases and J by 12 bases, with 9 bases left in between. The CDR3 runs 11 residues. CDR1 is SGHTA, CDR2 FQGTGA, per germline. The CDR3 protein is CASSFQGPQFF. The CDR3 region has the DNA TGTGCCAGCAGCTTTCAGGGGCCGCAGTTCTTC.

The V call is TRBV7-2, the J call TRBJ1-6; 9 bases are a match to TRBD1. CDR3 length equals 15 residues. CDR1 is SGHTA and CDR2 is FQGNSA in the germline V gene. Trimming took 5 bases from V and 10 from J; bases not matched to a gene: 9. The CDR3 DNA reads as TGTGCCAGCAGCCCTGGGGGGACAGGGAGCTCACCCCTCCACTTT. Amino acid sequence: CASSPGGTGSSPLHF.

The CDR3 protein is CASSLTRGPWPYEQYF. The CDR3 DNA sequence: TGTGCCAGCAGCTTGACCAGGGGTCCATGGCCCTACGAGCAGTACTTC. The chain combines TRBV5-6 with TRBJ2-7; tentatively, D is TRBD1 (6 bases). CDR3 length: 16 residues. CDR1 and CDR2 from the germline V gene are SGHDT and YYEEEE. Trimming took 1 base from V and 2 from J, leaving 16 bases between them.

V and J are TRBV19 and TRBJ1-5; 8 positions agree with TRBD1. CDR1 and CDR2 from the germline V gene are LNHDA and SQIVND (reference sequence). J lost 11 bases, V lost 8 bases, and 17 bases had no gene match. This CDR3 comprises 15 residues. DNA of the CDR3: TGTGCCAGTCATCCTATTACAGGGGGGGGCGAGGCCCAGCATTTT. It specifies CASHPITGGGEAQHF.

This clone has just a few counts. The chain has TRBV10-3 and TRBJ2-4, with 13 bases fitting TRBD2. J was trimmed by 2 bases and V by 2 bases; bases with no gene match: 12. The CDR3 sequence is 20 residues long. The germline V gene encodes CDR1 ENHRY and CDR2 SYGVKD. The CDR3 is CAISEGGVALAGGSKNIQYF. Here the CDR3 DNA reads TGTGCCATCAGTGAGGGGGGCGTGGCACTAGCGGGGGGGTCCAAAAACATTCAGTACTTC.

This chain links TRBV5-1 with TRBJ2-7, with 8 bases lining up with TRBD1. V trimming: 3 bases; J trimming: 0 bases; junction bases outside the gene matches: 5. CDR3 length: 15 amino acids. The germline CDR1 and CDR2 sequences are SGHRS and YFSETQ. The CDR3 region is CASSYWTGNSYEQYF. The CDR3 DNA is TGCGCCAGCAGCTACTGGACAGGGAACTCCTACGAGCAGTACTTC.

The rearrangement uses TRBV7-2 and TRBJ2-2; possible D gene TRBD2, 5 bases. In germline, CDR1 is SGHTA, CDR2 FQGNSA. Trimming removed 7 bases from V and 7 bases from J, with 16 bases in between. The CDR3 is made up of 14 amino acids. CDR3 DNA sequence: TGTGCCAGCACTCCACGTCGGACTGTCGGGGAGCTGTTTTTT. Translating gives CASTPRRTVGELFF. Supplemented by reference TRBV7-2 and TRBJ2-2, the full variable domain reads GAGVSQSPSNKVTEKGKDVELRCDPISGHTALYWYRQSLGQGLEFLIYFQGNSAPDKSGLPSDRFSAERTGGSVSTLTIQRTQQEDSAVYLCASTPRRTVGELFFGEGSRLTVL.

This rearrangement joins TRBV25-1 to TRBJ1-6, with D unresolved. Germline loops: CDR1 MGHDK, CDR2 SYGVNS. The CDR3 spans 13 residues. V was clipped by 0 bases and J by 10 bases, with 7 bases between them. Written as DNA, the CDR3 is TGTGCCAGCAGTGAATATGACTCATCACCCCTCCACTTT. It specifies CASSEYDSSPLHF.

The J gene is TRBJ2-7, the V gene TRBV5-1; D gene ambiguous. There are 14 residues in the CDR3. CDR1 and CDR2 from the germline V gene are SGHRS and YFSETQ. The V end was cut by 4 bases, the J end by 1 base, with 12 bases between. CDR3 nucleotides: TGCGCCAGCAGCCCTTTGGGCGCTTCCTACGAGCAGTACTTC. Protein: CASSPLGASYEQYF.

This clone was seen more than once but under ten times. This chain joins TRBV27 and TRBJ2-5; TRBD2 might be the D (6 bases). Germline V lookup: CDR1 MNHEY, CDR2 SMNVEV (reference sequence). Between the trimmed V and J ends, which lost 2 bases and 4 bases, there was a span of 11 bases. The CDR3 runs 14 residues. The CDR3 DNA follows: TGTGCCAGCAGTTTACTAGCGACCGTAGAGACCCAGTACTTC. It specifies CASSLLATVETQYF.